This entry concerns a single TCR beta chain. Its antigen is unidentified. The junction does not match germline at one end; this may be a read error. Purities over 95% were achieved in all sorted populations. This specimen belongs to a study of beta chain features in type 1 diabetes. General observations from the study: The study notes PCR might favor shorter templates equally in patients and controls. Shortening of TCRB CDR3s, moderate but significant, appeared in all four CD4+ subsets of Type 1 diabetes patients.

The CDR3 loop spans 16 amino acids. Germline CDR1 and CDR2: SGHNT and YYREEE (reference sequence). The sequenced template was cDNA made from the entire isolated RNA. Repertoires were generated with immunoSEQ multiplex PCR, while TCRdb's copy carries only in-frame clones and drops some. Of about 280,000 clones listed, approximately 16% are singletons. The sequenced material came from naive CD4+ T cells from blood. The receptor was isolated from a man younger than 35 with type 1 diabetes. The chain carries TRBV5-4 and TRBJ1-2; a possible D gene is TRBD1 (6 bases). The CDR3: CASSQDYRQDVDGYTF. CDR3 nucleotide sequence: TGCGCCAGCAGCCAAGATTACCGACAGGACGTCGATGGCTACACCTTC.